The next 27 T cell receptor beta chains were all read from a single sample in a study of blood T cell repertoires in COVID-19. Assay used: immunoSEQ multiplex PCR; TCRdb lists only in-frame clones, some missing. The sample has approximately 38,000 clones; approximately 90% are singletons. The sequencing sample was made of peripheral blood. Receptor source: a man aged 30-40 years with active or convalescent COVID-19.

The gene calls are TRBV6-2 or TRBV6-3 and TRBJ2-7; D is possibly TRBD2 (5 bases). Trimming cost V 6 bases and J 3 bases, with 12 bases left between them. The CDR3 loop spans 13 amino acids. Germline loops: CDR1 MNHEY, CDR2 SVGEGT. This CDR3 reads CASSWTGGYEQYF. CDR3 nucleotide sequence: TGTGCCAGCAGCTGGACTGGAGGCTACGAGCAGTACTTC.

This chain connects TRBV29-1 to TRBJ1-1; D is undetermined. CDR3 size: 13 residues. Trimming cost V 4 bases and J 5 bases, with 14 bases left between them. CDR1 is SQVTM and CDR2 is ANQGSEA in the germline V gene. CDR3 loop: CSVARKMRTEAFF. CDR3 nucleotides: TGCAGCGTTGCGAGAAAAATGCGAACTGAAGCTTTCTTT.

This chain uses TRBV19 with TRBJ1-1; D unresolved. Trimming pared 2 bases from V and 1 base from J, leaving 5 bases between. The germline V gene has CDR1 LNHDA and CDR2 SQIVND (reference sequence). The CDR3 totals 13 residues. The DNA for the CDR3 is TGTGCCAGTAGTATACAACAGAACACTGAAGCTTTCTTT. Protein: CASSIQQNTEAFF.

This clone occurred a few times. This chain connects TRBV6-5 to TRBJ2-1, with TRBD2 as a possible D gene (5 bases). Germline CDR1 reads MNHEY; CDR2 reads SVGAGI. This CDR3 is built from 14 residues. The V and J ends lost 1 base and 9 bases respectively, with 13 bases between them. DNA of the CDR3: TGTGCCAGCAGTTACTTTGGTAGCGTCGGTGAGCAGTTCTTC. It is translated as CASSYFGSVGEQFF.

This chain connects TRBV7-2 to TRBJ1-4; unclear D gene. The CDR3 spans 16 residues. V was cut by 1 base and J by 3 bases, with 12 bases left in between. Germline-derived CDR1 and CDR2 are SGHTA and FQGNSA. The CDR3 bases are TGTGCCAGCAGCTTAGGGTTTGGTGCGGCTAATGAAAAACTGTTTTTT. This gives the protein CASSLGFGAANEKLFF.

The chain recombines TRBV4-1 with TRBJ2-7; 8 bases fit TRBD2. J lost 2 bases, V lost 4 bases, and 10 bases had no gene match. In germline, CDR1 is MGHRA, CDR2 YSYEKL. The CDR3 sequence is 16 residues long. CDR3 sequence: CASSPQTSVSTYEQYF. CDR3 bases: TGCGCCAGCAGCCCCCAGACTAGCGTGAGTACCTACGAGCAGTACTTC.

The chain couples TRBV7-3 to TRBJ2-1, with TRBD2 matching 8 bases. Unmatched junction bases numbered 7, after V lost 0 bases and J lost 3 bases. Germline CDR1 reads SGHTA; CDR2 reads FQGTGA. The length of the CDR3 is 17 residues. CDR3 sequence reads: CASSLTRGAGVYNEQFF. CDR3 coding DNA: TGTGCCAGCAGCTTAACGAGAGGAGCGGGAGTCTACAATGAGCAGTTCTTC.

This chain links TRBV15 with TRBJ2-7; 7 bases agree with TRBD1. Unmatched junction bases numbered 2, after V lost 0 bases and J lost 6 bases. This CDR3 is built from 13 residues. Per the germline V gene, CDR1 is LNHNV and CDR2 is YYDKDF (reference sequence). Written as DNA, the CDR3 is TGTGCCACCAGCAGAGATACAGGGGCCGAGCAGTACGTC. Translation: CATSRDTGAEQYV.

The V gene is TRBV5-4, the J gene TRBJ1-1; 7 bases match TRBD1. This CDR3 contains 15 residues. With V trimmed by 0 bases and J by 2 bases, 4 bases remained unmatched. Germline loops: CDR1 SGHNT, CDR2 YYREEE (reference sequence). CDR3 in amino acids: CASSLVGDSNTEAFF. The DNA of the CDR3 is TGTGCCAGCAGCTTGGTGGGGGACAGTAACACTGAAGCTTTCTTT.

The chain recombines TRBV5-4 with TRBJ1-2; D unresolved. Deletions cut 4 bases from V and 2 bases from J, with 12 bases between. CDR1 SGHNT and CDR2 YYREEE come from the germline V gene (reference sequence). This CDR3 region has 14 residues. The CDR3: CASSPPLSNYGYTF. DNA of the CDR3: TGTGCCAGCAGCCCGCCACTATCCAACTATGGCTACACCTTC. Based on the CDR3 plus reference TRBV5-4 and TRBJ1-2, the full variable domain is ETGVTQSPTHLIKTRGQQVTLRCSSQSGHNTVSWYQQALGQGPQFIFQYYREEENGRGNFPPRFSGLQFPNYSSELNVNALELDDSALYLCASSPPLSNYGYTFGSGTRLTVV.

The chain combines TRBV3-1 (or the pseudogene TRBV3-2) with TRBJ2-3; possible D gene TRBD2, 6 bases. The CDR3 sequence is 17 residues long. Germline V CDR1 and CDR2: LGHDT, YNNKEL (reference sequence). Trimming removed 3 bases from V and 2 bases from J, with 18 bases in between. This CDR3 reads CASSQTFPGEVTDTQYF. For the CDR3, the DNA is TGTGCCAGCAGCCAGACCTTCCCGGGGGAGGTCACAGATACGCAGTATTTT.

This CDR3 reads CASSLDTNSYNEQFF. CDR3 DNA sequence: TGTGCCAGCAGCCTTGACACCAACTCCTACAATGAGCAGTTCTTC. V gene TRBV7-2 combines with J gene TRBJ2-1; D is ambiguous. Trimming stripped 5 bases from V and 0 bases from J, with 11 bases between. The germline V gene encodes CDR1 SGHTA and CDR2 FQGNSA. The CDR3 is made up of 15 amino acids. Based on the CDR3 plus reference TRBV7-2 and TRBJ2-1, the full variable domain is GAGVSQSPSNKVTEKGKDVELRCDPISGHTALYWYRQSLGQGLEFLIYFQGNSAPDKSGLPSDRFSAERTGGSVSTLTIQRTQQEDSAVYLCASSLDTNSYNEQFFGPGTRLTVL.

This chain joins TRBV7-8 and TRBJ1-3; D unresolved. Trimming took off 5 bases at V and 0 bases at J, with 11 bases between the two ends. The CDR3 loop spans 15 amino acids. Germline V CDR1 and CDR2: SGHVS, FQNEAQ. CDR3 sequence (DNA): TGTGCCAGCAGCCCACGAGGAACCTCTGGAAACACCATATATTTT. This encodes CASSPRGTSGNTIYF.

The chain joins TRBV6-5 to TRBJ1-6, with TRBD1 identical over 8 bases. This CDR3 has 15 residues. J was trimmed by 7 bases and V by 6 bases; bases with no gene match: 8. Germline V gives CDR1 MNHEY, CDR2 SVGAGI. CDR3 in amino acids: CASSSGDRLNSPLHF. CDR3 DNA sequence: TGTGCCAGCAGCTCCGGGGACAGGCTCAATTCACCCCTCCACTTT.

The chain carries TRBV5-1 and TRBJ1-4; tentative D call: TRBD1 (5 bases). V lost 3 bases, J lost 3 bases, and 12 bases lay in between. Germline lookup yields CDR1 SGHRS and CDR2 YFSETQ. CDR3 length: 15 amino acids. The CDR3 loop is CASSWGDSPNEKLFF. CDR3 DNA sequence: TGCGCCAGCAGCTGGGGCGACTCGCCTAATGAAAAACTGTTTTTT. The full variable domain, in which reference TRBV5-1 and TRBJ1-4 provide the parts outside the CDR3, is KAGVTQTPRYLIKTRGQQVTLSCSPISGHRSVSWYQQTPGQGLQFLFEYFSETQRNKGNFPGRFSGRQFSNSRSEMNVSTLELGDSALYLCASSWGDSPNEKLFFGSGTQLSVL.

The chain recombines TRBV11-3 with TRBJ2-7, with TRBD2 matching over 7 bases. The CDR3 runs to 17 residues. Germline values: CDR1 SGHNT, CDR2 YENEEA. V lost 5 bases and J lost 2; bases outside the gene matches: 15. The CDR3 DNA reads as TGTGCCAGCAGCCCCCTCGAAAGCGGGGTCGGGGCCTACGAGCAGTACTTC. Translating it yields CASSPLESGVGAYEQYF.

The chain joins TRBV6-2 or TRBV6-3 to TRBJ1-1; no definite D call. The germline V and J ends were trimmed by 6 bases and 4 bases, with 12 bases remaining between them. The V gene's germline CDR1 is MNHEY and CDR2 SVGEGT. The CDR3 sequence is 13 residues long. The CDR3 loop is CASSQTGFTEAFF. DNA for the CDR3: TGTGCCAGCAGCCAGACCGGGTTCACTGAAGCTTTCTTT.

The rearrangement joins TRBV5-1 to TRBJ1-1; D is perhaps TRBD1 (5 bases). The CDR3 extends over 11 amino acids. Trimming pared 6 bases from V and 6 bases from J, leaving 9 bases between. From germline, CDR1 is SGHRS and CDR2 YFSETQ. Here the CDR3 reads CASTGGSEAFF. CDR3 sequence (DNA): TGCGCCAGCACGGGGGGGTCTGAAGCTTTCTTT. The entire variable domain, with the rest obtained from reference TRBV5-1 and TRBJ1-1, is as follows: KAGVTQTPRYLIKTRGQQVTLSCSPISGHRSVSWYQQTPGQGLQFLFEYFSETQRNKGNFPGRFSGRQFSNSRSEMNVSTLELGDSALYLCASTGGSEAFFGQGTRLTVV.

CDR3 bases: TGTGCCACCAGCTTCGGGACTAGCGGGTACAATGAGCAGTTCTTC. It specifies CATSFGTSGYNEQFF. V gene TRBV15 combines with J gene TRBJ2-1, with 12 bases matching TRBD2. The germline gives CDR1 LNHNV, CDR2 YYDKDF (reference sequence). The V and J ends lost 5 bases and 4 bases, in that order; junction bases with no gene match: 3. The CDR3 extends over 15 amino acids.

This chain joins TRBV4-1 and TRBJ1-2, with a tentative D call TRBD1 (5 bases). This CDR3 has 17 amino acids. Germline assignment: CDR1 MGHRA and CDR2 YSYEKL. Trimming left V 1 base short and J 6 bases short, with 21 bases between. CDR3 coding DNA: TGCGCCAGCAGCCAAGTCCCAGGGTTTCACTCGGCCGATGGCTACACCTTC. Its protein product is CASSQVPGFHSADGYTF.

The genes are TRBV6-5 and TRBJ2-3; D not resolved. V shed 0 bases and J shed 1 base, with 5 bases lying between them. The CDR3 contains 14 residues. Germline values: CDR1 MNHEY, CDR2 SVGAGI. CDR3 DNA: TGTGCCAGCAGTTACTCGTCGGGCACAGATACGCAGTATTTT. Translating gives CASSYSSGTDTQYF.

The chain carries TRBV10-2 and TRBJ1-5; TRBD1 matches at 7 bases. The germline gives CDR1 WSHSY, CDR2 SAAADI. With 4 bases clipped from V and 3 bases from J, the junction kept 3 bases outside the gene matches. The length of the CDR3 is 14 residues. CDR3 DNA sequence: TGCGCCAGCAGTGTGACAGGGAACAATCAGCCCCAGCATTTT. It encodes CASSVTGNNQPQHF.

The chain uses TRBV3-1 (or the pseudogene TRBV3-2) and TRBJ1-4; D may be TRBD1 (6 bases). V was shortened by 1 base and J by 6 bases, with 12 bases between the two germline ends. CDR3 size: 15 residues. Germline V gene lookup returns CDR1 LGHDT and CDR2 YNNKEL (reference sequence). The CDR3 protein is CASSQASRGHEKLFF. Here the CDR3 DNA reads TGTGCCAGCAGCCAAGCCTCCAGGGGCCATGAAAAACTGTTTTTT.

The gene calls are TRBV6-5 and TRBJ1-5, with 7 bases aligning to TRBD1. CDR1 MNHEY and CDR2 SVGAGI come from the germline V gene. The CDR3 totals 14 residues. Trimming cost V 3 bases and J 7 bases; bases outside gene matches: 6. The CDR3 nucleotides read TGTGCCAGCAGTTATAGGGGGCAGCGCCAGCCCCAGCATTTT. Residues: CASSYRGQRQPQHF.

The genes are TRBV5-6 and TRBJ2-2, with D perhaps matching TRBD2 (6 bases). The CDR3 is made up of 16 amino acids. The V and J ends lost 4 bases and 0 bases respectively, with 13 bases between them. The germline V gene encodes CDR1 SGHDT and CDR2 YYEEEE. The CDR3 protein is CASSTQGLTNTGELFF. The CDR3 bases are TGTGCCAGCAGCACCCAGGGACTCACGAACACCGGGGAGCTGTTTTTT.

The chain joins TRBV4-1 to TRBJ2-4; 15 bases agree with TRBD2. CDR1 and CDR2 (germline): MGHRA, YSYEKL. Trimming cost V 3 bases and J 13 bases; bases outside gene matches: 4. The CDR3 is made up of 14 amino acids. CDR3 sequence reads: CASSQPGTSGGQYF. CDR3 nucleotide sequence: TGCGCCAGCAGCCAGCCCGGGACTAGCGGGGGGCAGTACTTC.

The chain combines TRBV29-1 with TRBJ2-1; 7 bases agree with TRBD1. This CDR3 contains 14 residues. Germline CDR1 reads SQVTM; CDR2 reads ANQGSEA. Trimming removed 4 bases from V and 2 bases from J; junction bases left unmatched: 5. CDR3 loop: CSVASGTAYNEQFF. The CDR3 bases are TGCAGCGTTGCCTCCGGGACAGCCTACAATGAGCAGTTCTTC.